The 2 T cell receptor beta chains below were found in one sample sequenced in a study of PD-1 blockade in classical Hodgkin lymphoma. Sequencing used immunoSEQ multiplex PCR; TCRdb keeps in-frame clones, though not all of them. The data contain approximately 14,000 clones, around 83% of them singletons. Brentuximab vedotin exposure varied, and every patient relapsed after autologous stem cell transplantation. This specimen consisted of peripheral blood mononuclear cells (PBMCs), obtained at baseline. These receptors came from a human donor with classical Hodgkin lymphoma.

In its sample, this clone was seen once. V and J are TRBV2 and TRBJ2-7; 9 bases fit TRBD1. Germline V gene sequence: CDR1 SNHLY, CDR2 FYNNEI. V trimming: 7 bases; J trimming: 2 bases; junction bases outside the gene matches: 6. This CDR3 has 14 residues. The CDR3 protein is CASNQQGAPYEQYF. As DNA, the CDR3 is TGTGCCAGCAATCAACAGGGGGCACCCTACGAGCAGTACTTC.

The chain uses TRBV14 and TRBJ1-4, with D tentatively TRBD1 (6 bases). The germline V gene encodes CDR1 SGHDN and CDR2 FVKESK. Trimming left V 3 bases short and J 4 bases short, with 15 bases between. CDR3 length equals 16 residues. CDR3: CASSHATGWGNEKLFF. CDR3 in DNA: TGTGCCAGCAGCCACGCTACAGGGTGGGGTAATGAAAAACTGTTTTTT.